This T cell receptor (beta chain) came from a study of T cells in Graves' hyperthyroidism and ophthalmopathy. RNA transcripts yielded amplified TCR beta CDR3 regions. Using the HTBI primer set, a first-round RT-PCR was run on the TCR CDR3. Via MiXCR, TCRdb re-called the multiplex PCR reads, giving one row per CDR3 protein. The sample carries approximately 400,000 distinct CDR3 sequences, about 14% recorded once. Material for sequencing was blood. This TCR was sampled from a woman aged 60 to 75 with Graves' hyperthyroidism.

The CDR3 protein is CASSISGAPNEKLFF. As DNA, the CDR3 is TGTGCCAGTAGTATTTCGGGGGCACCTAATGAAAAACTGTTTTTT. The chain carries TRBV19 and TRBJ1-4; possible D gene TRBD1, 6 bases. CDR1 is LNHDA and CDR2 is SQIVND in the germline V gene (reference sequence). Deletions cut 3 bases from V and 3 bases from J, with 11 bases between. The CDR3 has 15 amino acids.